This TCR beta chain was recorded in a study of Graves' ophthalmopathy and Graves' hyperthyroidism. Germline V gene data show CDR1 as MNHEY and CDR2 as SVGEGT. The CDR3 consists of 17 residues. V shed 10 bases and J 0 bases; nucleotides not matched to a gene: 16. Amplified TCR beta CDR3 regions were obtained using RNA transcripts as template. Second-round multiplex PCR came after first-round RT-PCR with HTBI primers. A single record per CDR3 protein comes from TCRdb applying MiXCR to the multiplex PCR reads. The sample gives approximately 330,000 distinct CDR3 sequences, roughly 16% of which show up once; about 12% is in the top ten.

The TCR sequence derives from an adult man with Graves' ophthalmopathy. V gene TRBV6-2 or TRBV6-3 combines with J gene TRBJ1-1; 8 bases are a match to TRBD1. The sequencing input was peripheral blood. CDR3 sequence (DNA): TGTGCCACCCGACAGGGGATCCTCTCCCCGCTGAACACTGAAGCTTTCTTT. It is translated as CATRQGILSPLNTEAFF.